This T cell receptor (beta chain) was sequenced for a study of blood T cell repertoires in COVID-19. Study-wide background: Spain, Italy and the United States supplied samples that represented acute and convalescent COVID-19. The cDNA or gDNA used as material had been derived from T cells, B-cell-depleted T cells, or PBMCs.

Sequencing was performed with immunoSEQ multiplex PCR; in TCRdb, only in-frame clones are kept and a portion is missing. Of hundreds of thousands of clones listed, less than 85% are singletons. CDR3 size: 14 residues. V lost 2 bases and J 6 bases, leaving 13 bases between the germline ends. Germline V gene lookup returns CDR1 KGHSH and CDR2 LQKENI. The TCR sequence derives from a woman in her 70s with active or convalescent COVID-19. This chain links TRBV18 with TRBJ1-2; D might be TRBD1 (6 bases). The sequenced sample consisted of peripheral blood. The CDR3 DNA is TGTGCCAGCTCACCAGGGGGGGCATTACATGGCTACACCTTC. It translates to CASSPGGALHGYTF. The full variable domain, rest sourced from reference TRBV18 and TRBJ1-2, is NAGVMQNPRHLVRRRGQEARLRCSPMKGHSHVYWYRQLPEEGLKFMVYLQKENIIDESGMPKERFSAEFPKEGPSILRIQQVVRGDSAAYFCASSPGGALHGYTFGSGTRLTVV.